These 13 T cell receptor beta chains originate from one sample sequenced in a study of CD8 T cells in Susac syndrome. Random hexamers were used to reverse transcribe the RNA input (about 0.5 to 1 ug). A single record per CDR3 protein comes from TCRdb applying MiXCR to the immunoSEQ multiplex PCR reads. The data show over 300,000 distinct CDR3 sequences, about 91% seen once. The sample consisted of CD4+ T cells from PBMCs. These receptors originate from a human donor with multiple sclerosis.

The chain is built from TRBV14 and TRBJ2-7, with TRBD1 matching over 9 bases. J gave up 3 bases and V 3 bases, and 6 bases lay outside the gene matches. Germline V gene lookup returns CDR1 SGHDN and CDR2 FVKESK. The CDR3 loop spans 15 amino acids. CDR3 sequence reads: CASSHRRTGDYEQYF. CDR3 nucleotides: TGTGCCAGCAGCCACCGAAGGACAGGGGACTACGAGCAGTACTTC.

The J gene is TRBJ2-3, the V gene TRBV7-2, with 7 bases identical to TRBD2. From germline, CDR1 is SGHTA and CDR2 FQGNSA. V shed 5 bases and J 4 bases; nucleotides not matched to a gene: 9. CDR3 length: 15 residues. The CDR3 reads CASSVRDYQSDTQYF. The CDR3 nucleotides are TGTGCCAGCAGCGTCCGGGACTATCAATCAGATACGCAGTATTTT.

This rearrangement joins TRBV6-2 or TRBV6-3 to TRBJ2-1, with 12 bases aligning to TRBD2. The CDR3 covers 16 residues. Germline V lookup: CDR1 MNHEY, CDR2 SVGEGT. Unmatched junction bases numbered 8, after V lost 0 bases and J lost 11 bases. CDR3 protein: CASSYSHGLAGNQQFF. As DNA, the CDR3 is TGTGCCAGCAGTTACTCCCACGGACTAGCGGGAAACCAGCAGTTCTTC.

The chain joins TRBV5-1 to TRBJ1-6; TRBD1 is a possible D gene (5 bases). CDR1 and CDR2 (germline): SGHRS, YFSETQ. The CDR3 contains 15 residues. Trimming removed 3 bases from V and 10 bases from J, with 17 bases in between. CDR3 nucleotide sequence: TGCGCCAGCAGCTCTAACCAGGGTCGCGGGTCACCCCTCCACTTT. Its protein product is CASSSNQGRGSPLHF.

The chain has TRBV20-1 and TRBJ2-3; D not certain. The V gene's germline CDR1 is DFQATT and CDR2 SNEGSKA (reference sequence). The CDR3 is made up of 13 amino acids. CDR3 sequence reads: CSQFSVSTDTQYF. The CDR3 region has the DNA TGCAGCCAGTTCTCCGTTAGCACAGATACGCAGTATTTT.

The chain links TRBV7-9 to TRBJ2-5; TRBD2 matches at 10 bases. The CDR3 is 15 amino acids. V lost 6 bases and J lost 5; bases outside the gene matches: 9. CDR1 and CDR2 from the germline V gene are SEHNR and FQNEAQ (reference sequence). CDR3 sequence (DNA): TGTGCCAGCAGATTCATAGCGGGGGGCCGGGAGACCCAGTACTTC. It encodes CASRFIAGGRETQYF.

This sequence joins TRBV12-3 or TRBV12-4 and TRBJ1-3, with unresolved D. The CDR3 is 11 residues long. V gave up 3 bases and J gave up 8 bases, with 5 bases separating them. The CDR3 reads CASSFGDTIYF. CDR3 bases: TGTGCCAGCAGTTTTGGGGACACCATATATTTT.

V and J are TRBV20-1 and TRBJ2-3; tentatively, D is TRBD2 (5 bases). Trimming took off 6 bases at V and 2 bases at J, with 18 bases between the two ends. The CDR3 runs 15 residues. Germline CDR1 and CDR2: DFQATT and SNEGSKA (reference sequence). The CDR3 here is CSALRASRITDTQYF. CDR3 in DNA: TGCAGTGCCCTAAGGGCTAGCCGGATCACAGATACGCAGTATTTT.

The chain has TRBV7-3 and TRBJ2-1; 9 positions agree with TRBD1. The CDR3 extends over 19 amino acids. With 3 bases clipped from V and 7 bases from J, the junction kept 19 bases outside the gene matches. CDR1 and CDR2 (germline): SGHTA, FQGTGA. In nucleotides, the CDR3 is TGTGCCAGCAGCTTTCGTGTTGGAGAAGCGGAACAGGGGGCTAATGAGCAGTTCTTC. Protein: CASSFRVGEAEQGANEQFF.

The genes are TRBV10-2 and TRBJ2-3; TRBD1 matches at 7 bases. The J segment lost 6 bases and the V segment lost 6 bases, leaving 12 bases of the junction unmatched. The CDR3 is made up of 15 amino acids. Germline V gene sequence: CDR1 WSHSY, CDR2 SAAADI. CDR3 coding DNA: TGCGCCAGCAGGGACGACAGGGCATCCGCGGATACGCAGTATTTT. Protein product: CASRDDRASADTQYF.

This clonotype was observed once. CDR3 residues: CASSVAGLAGGQETQYF. CDR3 in DNA: TGTGCCAGCAGCGTAGCTGGACTAGCGGGAGGACAAGAGACCCAGTACTTC. The chain has TRBV9 and TRBJ2-5; TRBD2 matches 14 bases. Looked up from germline, CDR1 is SGDLS and CDR2 is YYNGEE. V trimming: 0 bases; J trimming: 2 bases; junction bases outside the gene matches: 3. CDR3 size: 17 residues.

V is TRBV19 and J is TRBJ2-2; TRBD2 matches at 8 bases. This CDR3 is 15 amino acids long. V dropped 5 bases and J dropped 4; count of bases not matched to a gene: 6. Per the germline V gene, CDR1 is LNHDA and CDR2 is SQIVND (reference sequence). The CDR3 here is CASSLRGGFTGELFF. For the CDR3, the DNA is TGTGCCAGTAGTCTTCGGGGGGGCTTCACCGGGGAGCTGTTTTTT. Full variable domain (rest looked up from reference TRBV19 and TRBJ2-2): DGGITQSPKYLFRKEGQNVTLSCEQNLNHDAMYWYRQDPGQGLRLIYYSQIVNDFQKGDIAEGYSVSREKKESFPLTVTSAQKNPTAFYLCASSLRGGFTGELFFGEGSRLTVL.

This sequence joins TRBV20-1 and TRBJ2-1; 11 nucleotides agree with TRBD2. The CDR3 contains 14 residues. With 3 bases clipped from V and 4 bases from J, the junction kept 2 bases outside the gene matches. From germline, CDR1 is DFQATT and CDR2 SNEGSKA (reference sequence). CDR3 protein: CSASGTSGYNEQFF. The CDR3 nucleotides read TGCAGTGCTAGTGGGACTAGCGGATACAATGAGCAGTTCTTC.